These T cell receptor beta chains were read from a single sample in a study of blood T cell repertoires in COVID-19. Produced via immunoSEQ multiplex PCR; TCRdb's table is partial and in-frame only. This table has roughly 300,000 clones, 85% to 90% appearing once. Source material: PBMCs or T cells enriched from blood (not recorded which). The receptors were gathered from a woman under 30 who had recovered from COVID-19. CDR3s include the opening cysteine and the closing phenylalanine or tryptophan. D genes are given only for firm matches. Clone size, where shown, is once, few, many, or a class for clones that have expanded.

TGTGCCAGCAGTCCAACAGACGTGACAGGAGTCACTGAAGCTTTCTTT	CASSPTDVTGVTEAFF	TRBJ1-1	NA	NA	TRBV27
TGTGCCAGCAGCTCCCTTAACTATGGCTACACCTTC	CASSSLNYGYTF	TRBJ1-2	NA	NA	TRBV6-5
TGTGCCACCAGCGCCGTCCAGGGGGAGTCTGGAAACACCATATATTTT	CATSAVQGESGNTIYF	TRBJ1-3	NA	TRBD1	TRBV15
TGTGCCAGCAGGTTGACAGTGTACCAAGAGACCCAGTACTTC	CASRLTVYQETQYF	TRBJ2-5	NA	NA	TRBV27
TGCAGCATGGACATTCGTCCCTCGGATGAGCAGTTCTTC	CSMDIRPSDEQFF	TRBJ2-1	NA	NA	TRBV29-1
TGTGCCTCCCCGGGGCGGGAGACCACAGATACGCAGTATTTT	CASPGRETTDTQYF	TRBJ2-3	NA	TRBD2	TRBV2
TGTGCCAGTAGTATTGGCCTCACCGGGGAGCTGTTTTTT	CASSIGLTGELFF	TRBJ2-2	NA	NA	TRBV19
TGTGCCAGCAGCCCGACAGGGTATAACCAGCCCCAGCATTTT	CASSPTGYNQPQHF	TRBJ1-5	NA	TRBD1	TRBV5-8
TGTGCCAGTAGCTGGAGACAGGGGACAGATACGCAGTATTTT	CASSWRQGTDTQYF	TRBJ2-3	NA	TRBD1	TRBV19
TGTGCCAGCAGCTTTCTAACACTACCGACCACTGAAGCTTTCTTT	CASSFLTLPTTEAFF	TRBJ1-1	NA	NA	TRBV5-8
TGTGCCAGCAGTGAAGGGTCGACAGCTATCTATGGCTACACCTTC	CASSEGSTAIYGYTF	TRBJ1-2	NA	NA	TRBV2
TGTGCCAGCAGGATCTTCGGGAATGAGCAGTTCTTC	CASRIFGNEQFF	TRBJ2-1	NA	NA	TRBV12-3/TRBV12-4
TGTGCCAGTTCTCTATTGAATACCGGGGAGCTGTTTTTT	CASSLLNTGELFF	TRBJ2-2	NA	NA	TRBV19
TGTGCCAGCAGCGACGGGACAGGGCTGGCCAATGAGCAGTTCTTC	CASSDGTGLANEQFF	TRBJ2-1	NA	TRBD1	TRBV7-3
TGTGCCAGCAGCCAAGGTCTGTCTAGCGGGATTTACGAGCAGTACTTC	CASSQGLSSGIYEQYF	TRBJ2-7	once	TRBD2	TRBV4-2
TGTGCCAGCAGTTCATGGACTAGCGGGAGAGTCACCGGGGAGCTGTTTTTT	CASSSWTSGRVTGELFF	TRBJ2-2	NA	TRBD2	TRBV27
TGTGCCAGCAGCATCCAGGAGGGGGCGGACACTGAAGCTTTCTTT	CASSIQEGADTEAFF	TRBJ1-1	NA	TRBD1	TRBV7-2
TGTGCCAGCAGCCCAAACTCGCTCCGGGTGGGTTCCCACGAGCAGTACTTC	CASSPNSLRVGSHEQYF	TRBJ2-7	NA	NA	TRBV11-2
TGCGCCAGCCTGCCTACCTTTAGCGGGGGGGCTGGCGGGGAGACCCAGTACTTC	CASLPTFSGGAGGETQYF	TRBJ2-5	NA	TRBD2	TRBV5-1
TGTGCCAGCAGCTTCTACGGTGACACTGAAGCTTTCTTT	CASSFYGDTEAFF	TRBJ1-1	NA	NA	TRBV5-6
TGTGCCAGCAGTCCCACCGGGACAGCCTTCTCTGGGGCCAACGTCCTGACTTTC	CASSPTGTAFSGANVLTF	TRBJ2-6	NA	TRBD1	TRBV27
TGCGCCAGCAGCCCAGAGGGACTAAACTATGGCTACACCTTC	CASSPEGLNYGYTF	TRBJ1-2	NA	NA	TRBV4-1
TGCGCCAGCAGCTTGGGCTCGCCGGGGGGAGGCCTGACTTTC	CASSLGSPGGGLTF	TRBJ2-6	many	TRBD2	TRBV5-1
TGCAGTGCTAGTGGGACTGGAGAGGGGCAGTTCTTC	CSASGTGEGQFF	TRBJ2-1	NA	NA	TRBV20-1
TGCGCCAGCAGCCCCAGCTCTGGGGCCAACGTCCTGACTTTC	CASSPSSGANVLTF	TRBJ2-6	NA	NA	TRBV5-1
TGTGCCAGCAGTTTATTGTGGGGGGGCGGGAACACTGAAGCTTTCTTT	CASSLLWGGGNTEAFF	TRBJ1-1	NA	NA	TRBV28
TGCGCCAGCAGTCTGACAGCAACTAATGAAAAACTGTTTTTT	CASSLTATNEKLFF	TRBJ1-4	NA	NA	TRBV4-1
TGTGCCAGCAGCTTAGTGGCAGGGCCTAACTCACCCCTCCACTTT	CASSLVAGPNSPLHF	TRBJ1-6	NA	NA	TRBV7-8
TGTGCCAGCAGCTTACAGTCCCTCCCACCCTACAATGAGCAGTTCTTC	CASSLQSLPPYNEQFF	TRBJ2-1	NA	NA	TRBV7-3
TGTGCCTGGAGTGCGGGGTATGGTAATTCACCCCTCCACTTT	CAWSAGYGNSPLHF	TRBJ1-6	few	NA	TRBV30
TGTGCCCGACTGGACAGGAATCGCCCTGAAGCTTTCTTT	CARLDRNRPEAFF	TRBJ1-1	NA	TRBD1	TRBV30
TGTGCCAGCATCTACAGGGGCCTAGCCGGGGATACGCAGTATTTT	CASIYRGLAGDTQYF	TRBJ2-3	once	TRBD1	TRBV7-9
TGTGCCAGCGGTTTCGGTAGCAATCAGCCCCAGCATTTT	CASGFGSNQPQHF	TRBJ1-5	NA	NA	TRBV6-5
TGCGCCAGCAGCCAAGTCCTCACGTTAGGCAGGGGGAGTGATGAAGCTTTCTTT	CASSQVLTLGRGSDEAFF	TRBJ1-1	NA	TRBD1	TRBV4-1
TGTGCCAGCAGCGTAACACGGGGGGGCCACGATACGCAGTATTTT	CASSVTRGGHDTQYF	TRBJ2-3	NA	TRBD2	TRBV9
TGTGCCAGCAGTGTCGGGGGTGGGATGAATTCACCCCTCCACTTT	CASSVGGGMNSPLHF	TRBJ1-6	once	NA	TRBV28
TGTGCCAGCAGACGGACAGGGGAAGGGCAGCCCCAGCATTTT	CASRRTGEGQPQHF	TRBJ1-5	NA	TRBD1	TRBV6-5
TGTGCCAGCCACAGGGATAGTTACTATGGCTACACCTTC	CASHRDSYYGYTF	TRBJ1-2	NA	NA	TRBV6-5
TGTGCTAGCAGCCCAAGGGGCACTATCACCGGGGAGCTGTTTTTT	CASSPRGTITGELFF	TRBJ2-2	NA	NA	TRBV7-7
TGTGCCACCAGTGAAGCAGGGGGCGGCACCGGGGAGCTGTTTTTT	CATSEAGGGTGELFF	TRBJ2-2	NA	TRBD1	TRBV24-1
TGTGCCGGGGTCGGGACAGGGGCGGTAGAAGCTTTCTTT	CAGVGTGAVEAFF	TRBJ1-1	NA	TRBD1	TRBV6-5
TGTGCCACCAGCAGAGATGGCTCTAGCGGGAGGATCGGGAATGAGCAGTTCTTC	CATSRDGSSGRIGNEQFF	TRBJ2-1	NA	TRBD2	TRBV15
TGCGCCAGCAGCTTGGACGCCGGAGGACTAGCGGGGGATGAGCAGTTCTTC	CASSLDAGGLAGDEQFF	TRBJ2-1	NA	TRBD2	TRBV5-1
TGCGCCAGCTTAACTAATACAGGGAACGTGGACGGAAACACTGAAGCTTTCTTT	CASLTNTGNVDGNTEAFF	TRBJ1-1	once	NA	TRBV5-1
TGTGCCAGCGAGGCAGGGTTGGGCTATGGCTACACCTTC	CASEAGLGYGYTF	TRBJ1-2	NA	NA	TRBV6-5
TGTGCCAGCAGTTTATTGGGTGGGAGCTCCTACAATGAGCAGTTCTTC	CASSLLGGSSYNEQFF	TRBJ2-1	NA	NA	TRBV28